This entry features one T cell receptor (beta chain) sequence. What it binds is not known. The entry originates in a study of cytomegalovirus exposure and HLA in healthy donors. The PCR had 60 Vbeta and 13 Jbeta primers. Repertoires were generated with immunoSEQ multiplex PCR, while TCRdb's copy carries only in-frame clones and drops some. Among about 99,000 clones listed, over 65% were seen once. The germline V gene has CDR1 SGHNT and CDR2 YYREEE (reference sequence). Unmatched junction bases numbered 9, after V lost 4 bases and J lost 0 bases. The CDR3 totals 17 residues. General study results and limits: Analysis was carried out at a later point, and it linked a missense DCLRE1C variant to TCR beta V- and J-gene trimming. Later on, analysis showed that most CMV-associated TCR beta chains appeared to be HLA-restricted. Usually a TCR sequence was rare, but some public TCRs were found in many donors.

Source material: PBMCs. J is TRBJ2-1 and V is TRBV5-4; 8 positions agree with TRBD2. This clonotype originated in a woman aged 40-49 years in good health and CMV-seronegative. CDR3: CASSRPSGSFSYNEQFF. The CDR3 DNA follows: TGTGCCAGCAGCCGGCCGAGCGGGAGCTTCTCCTACAATGAGCAGTTCTTC.